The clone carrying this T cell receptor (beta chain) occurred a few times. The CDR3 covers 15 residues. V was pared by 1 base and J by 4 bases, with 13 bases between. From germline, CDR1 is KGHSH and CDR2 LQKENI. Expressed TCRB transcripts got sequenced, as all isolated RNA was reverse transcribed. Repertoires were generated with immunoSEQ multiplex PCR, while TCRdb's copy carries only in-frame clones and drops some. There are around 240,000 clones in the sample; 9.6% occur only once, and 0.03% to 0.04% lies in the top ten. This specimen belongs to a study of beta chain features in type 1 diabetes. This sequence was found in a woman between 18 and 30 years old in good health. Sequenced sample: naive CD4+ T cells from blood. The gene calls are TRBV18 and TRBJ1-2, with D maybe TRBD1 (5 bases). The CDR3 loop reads CASSPRAGLGYGYTF. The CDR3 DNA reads TGTGCCAGCTCACCACGTGCAGGGTTGGGCTATGGCTACACCTTC. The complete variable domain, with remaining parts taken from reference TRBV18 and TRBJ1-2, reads NAGVMQNPRHLVRRRGQEARLRCSPMKGHSHVYWYRQLPEEGLKFMVYLQKENIIDESGMPKERFSAEFPKEGPSILRIQQVVRGDSAAYFCASSPRAGLGYGYTFGSGTRLTVV.